The source of this T cell receptor (beta chain) is a study of cytomegalovirus exposure and HLA in healthy donors. Study-level points and caveats: Three CMV-associated chains were confirmed in vitro to be specific for CMV antigens. A later analysis found first-cohort TCR clusters tended to co-occur in the approximately 110 validation repertoires. Most TCR sequences were seen very rarely across donors, but some public TCRs occurred in many.

Repertoires were generated with immunoSEQ multiplex PCR, while TCRdb's copy carries only in-frame clones and drops some. Among 200,000 to 250,000 clones, about 90% were seen once, and the ten largest hold around 11%. On this clone: Its specificity is not known.

With 1 base clipped from V and 6 bases from J, the junction kept 5 bases outside the gene matches. Looked up from germline, CDR1 is SEHNR and CDR2 is FQNEAQ (reference sequence). The CDR3 sequence is 15 residues long. Separation from the roughly 670-subject first cohort characterized the roughly 130-subject validation cohort, to which the donors belonged. Sequencing was performed on PBMCs. This receptor was identified in a young man in good health and CMV-seropositive. This chain uses TRBV7-9 with TRBJ1-2; TRBD1 agrees at 10 bases. As DNA, the CDR3 is TGTGCCAGCAGCTTAGTCCGGACAGGGGGTAATGGCTACACCTTC. It yields the protein CASSLVRTGGNGYTF.